One sample yielded the 24 T cell receptor beta chains listed below, sequenced in a study of chemoradiotherapy in HPV16-positive cancers. Generated by immunoSEQ multiplex PCR, the TCRdb table keeps only in-frame clones and is missing some. The sample contains 55,000 to 85,000 clones, approximately 91% of which appear only once. The sequencing used blood, collected from a patient who underwent chemoradiotherapy. The receptors here all came from a human donor with HPV-associated anogenital cancer.

V usage is TRBV5-1 and J usage is TRBJ1-5; the D is unclear. Germline V gene sequence: CDR1 SGHRS, CDR2 YFSETQ. Trimming pared 0 bases from V and 4 bases from J, leaving 5 bases between. The CDR3 loop spans 13 amino acids. The CDR3 loop reads CASSLEVNQPQHF. In DNA, the CDR3 is TGCGCCAGCAGCTTGGAGGTGAATCAGCCCCAGCATTTT.

The chain has TRBV20-1 and TRBJ2-7; D gene unclear. Trimming cost V 0 bases and J 6 bases, with 6 bases left between them. CDR3 length: 11 amino acids. The germline CDR1 and CDR2 sequences are DFQATT and SNEGSKA (reference sequence). The chain's CDR3 is CSARDFREQYF. In nucleotides, the CDR3 is TGCAGTGCTAGAGATTTTCGCGAGCAGTACTTC.

The chain recombines TRBV5-1 with TRBJ1-1; D might be TRBD1 (5 bases). The CDR3 length is 14 residues. The V gene lost 2 bases and the J gene lost 3 bases, with 11 bases spanning the gap. CDR1 SGHRS and CDR2 YFSETQ come from the germline V gene. The CDR3 reads CASSLDSGDTEAFF. Here the CDR3 DNA reads TGCGCCAGCAGCTTAGACAGCGGGGACACTGAAGCTTTCTTT.

The chain employs TRBV7-2 and TRBJ2-3; maybe TRBD2 (7 bases). CDR3 length: 11 residues. Trimming removed 2 bases at V and 11 bases at J, with 8 bases between. Germline assignment: CDR1 SGHTA and CDR2 FQGNSA. In DNA, the CDR3 is TGTGCCAGCAGCTTAAGGGGGGGGCAGTATTTT. Translation: CASSLRGGQYF.

This chain joins TRBV28 and TRBJ2-2; TRBD2 aligns across 8 bases. CDR1 is MDHEN and CDR2 is SYDVKM in the germline V gene. J was trimmed by 1 base and V by 6 bases; bases with no gene match: 1. The CDR3 runs to 14 residues. The DNA for the CDR3 is TGTGCCAGCAGGGGACTAGGGAACACCGGGGAGCTGTTTTTT. Its protein product is CASRGLGNTGELFF.

CDR3: CASSLAGSADTQYF. In DNA, the CDR3 is TGTGCCAGCAGCTTGGCGGGCTCGGCAGATACGCAGTATTTT. This sequence joins TRBV5-5 and TRBJ2-3, with D uncertain. This CDR3 is built from 14 residues. Trimming pared 0 bases from V and 4 bases from J, leaving 9 bases between. Germline loops: CDR1 SGHKS, CDR2 YYEKEE (reference sequence). Full variable domain (rest looked up from reference TRBV5-5 and TRBJ2-3): DAGVTQSPTHLIKTRGQQVTLRCSPISGHKSVSWYQQVLGQGPQFIFQYYEKEERGRGNFPDRFSARQFPNYSSELNVNALLLGDSALYLCASSLAGSADTQYFGPGTRLTVL.

V and J are TRBV5-4 and TRBJ2-7; D possibly corresponds to TRBD2 (6 bases). The CDR3 extends over 14 amino acids. Germline values: CDR1 SGHNT, CDR2 YYREEE (reference sequence). V was cut by 4 bases and J by 6 bases, with 17 bases left in between. The CDR3 protein is CASSERGLAIEQYF. CDR3 bases: TGTGCCAGCAGCGAGCGTGGCCTAGCGATCGAGCAGTACTTC.

The genes are TRBV19 and TRBJ2-1; 7 bases line up with TRBD2. Per the germline V gene, CDR1 is LNHDA and CDR2 is SQIVND (reference sequence). The CDR3 totals 17 residues. Germline trimming cut 2 bases from V and 8 bases from J; bases unmatched to any gene: 15. For the CDR3, the DNA is TGTGCCAGTAGTATACCCCTTTTGGCGGGAGATGGGGATGAGCAGTTCTTC. Protein sequence: CASSIPLLAGDGDEQFF.

In nucleotides, the CDR3 is TGTGCCAGTAGTTCCCTGGACGGGGGCTACGAGCAGTACTTC. It codes for CASSSLDGGYEQYF. The chain couples TRBV19 to TRBJ2-7; a possible D gene is TRBD2 (6 bases). This CDR3 is 14 amino acids long. V lost 5 bases and J lost 3, with 14 bases in between. Per the germline V gene, CDR1 is LNHDA and CDR2 is SQIVND (reference sequence).

The V and J genes are TRBV29-1 and TRBJ2-1, with a tentative D call TRBD2 (7 bases). The V gene lost 7 bases and the J gene lost 5 bases, with 18 bases spanning the gap. The CDR3 contains 14 residues. Germline lookup yields CDR1 SQVTM and CDR2 ANQGSEA. The DNA of the CDR3 is TGCAGCGCTAGGAGGGGGGGGAATAACAATGAGCAGTTCTTC. Its translation: CSARRGGNNNEQFF.

This rearrangement joins TRBV27 to TRBJ1-3, with 9 positions matching TRBD1. The CDR3 runs 15 residues. Germline V lookup: CDR1 MNHEY, CDR2 SMNVEV (reference sequence). J lost 4 bases, V lost 5 bases, and 6 bases had no gene match. The CDR3 spells CASSPLGTGGNTIYF. The CDR3 DNA reads as TGTGCCAGCAGTCCCCTCGGGACAGGGGGAAACACCATATATTTT.

The chain joins TRBV6-5 to TRBJ2-3; no firm D call. The V and J ends lost 7 bases and 7 bases respectively, with 15 bases between them. This CDR3 comprises 13 residues. The germline V gene encodes CDR1 MNHEY and CDR2 SVGAGI. DNA for the CDR3: TGTGCCAGCATCCCCACCGGGTCAAATACGCAGTATTTT. Translating gives CASIPTGSNTQYF.

This rearrangement joins TRBV19 to TRBJ2-7; a possible D gene is TRBD2 (6 bases). V gave up 3 bases and J gave up 0 bases, with 6 bases separating them. This CDR3 is built from 13 residues. CDR1 is LNHDA, CDR2 SQIVND, per germline (reference sequence). The DNA for the CDR3 is TGTGCCAGTAGTATGACTAGCTCCTACGAGCAGTACTTC. It is translated as CASSMTSSYEQYF.

The chain joins TRBV4-1 to TRBJ2-3, with D tentatively TRBD1 (6 bases). V lost 4 bases and J lost 1, with 15 bases in between. Looked up from germline, CDR1 is MGHRA and CDR2 is YSYEKL. The CDR3 length is 16 residues. The CDR3 nucleotides are TGCGCCAGCAGCCGCCGTGGGGGCGCTGGCACAGATACGCAGTATTTT. Its protein is CASSRRGGAGTDTQYF.

The rearrangement links TRBV6-6 to TRBJ1-2, with TRBD1 identical over 8 bases. The CDR3 has 14 residues. The V gene's germline CDR1 is MNHNY and CDR2 SVGAGI (reference sequence). The V segment lost 6 bases and the J segment 0 bases; nucleotides outside the gene matches: 3. CDR3 region: CASRETGANYGYTF. CDR3 nucleotide sequence: TGTGCCAGCAGAGAGACAGGGGCTAACTATGGCTACACCTTC.

The chain combines TRBV14 with TRBJ1-2; D gene unclear. Germline V gene sequence: CDR1 SGHDN, CDR2 FVKESK. The V end was cut by 0 bases, the J end by 3 bases, with 11 bases between. CDR3 length: 15 residues. As DNA, the CDR3 is TGTGCCAGCAGCCAAGATTCGGGGTGGTACTATGGCTACACCTTC. Protein sequence: CASSQDSGWYYGYTF. Full variable domain (remainder filled in from reference TRBV14 and TRBJ1-2): EAGVTQFPSHSVIEKGQTVTLRCDPISGHDNLYWYRRVMGKEIKFLLHFVKESKQDESGMPNNRFLAERTGGTYSTLKVQPAELEDSGVYFCASSQDSGWYYGYTFGSGTRLTVV.

The V gene is TRBV7-2, the J gene TRBJ2-1, with TRBD2 matching over 10 bases. Germline V lookup: CDR1 SGHTA, CDR2 FQGNSA. Trimming removed 8 bases from V and 5 bases from J; junction bases left unmatched: 6. The CDR3 length is 14 residues. DNA for the CDR3: TGTGCCAGCGGCAAGGGACTAGCGAACAATGAGCAGTTCTTC. As protein: CASGKGLANNEQFF.

V is TRBV5-1 and J is TRBJ2-1; D is uncertain. Germline CDR1 reads SGHRS; CDR2 reads YFSETQ. The V end was cut by 0 bases, the J end by 1 base, with 14 bases between. CDR3 size: 17 residues. The CDR3 is CASSLGVLLRSYNEQFF. Written as DNA, the CDR3 is TGCGCCAGCAGCTTGGGGGTTTTGTTGCGTTCCTACAATGAGCAGTTCTTC.

This clone has only a few counts. The rearrangement uses TRBV5-1 and TRBJ2-7; D is possibly TRBD1 or TRBD2 (6 bases each). CDR1 is SGHRS and CDR2 is YFSETQ in the germline V gene. V gave up 9 bases and J gave up 5 bases, with 24 bases separating them. The CDR3 extends over 15 amino acids. DNA of the CDR3: TGCGCCACCAGATGGGGGAGAGGGGGAGGAGACGAGCAGTACTTC. Translation gives CATRWGRGGGDEQYF. The full variable domain, rest sourced from reference TRBV5-1 and TRBJ2-7, is KAGVTQTPRYLIKTRGQQVTLSCSPISGHRSVSWYQQTPGQGLQFLFEYFSETQRNKGNFPGRFSGRQFSNSRSEMNVSTLELGDSALYLCATRWGRGGGDEQYFGPGTRLTVT.

V is TRBV27 and J is TRBJ2-3; D is uncertain. This CDR3 has 13 amino acids. Germline CDR1 reads MNHEY; CDR2 reads SMNVEV (reference sequence). Trimming cost V 5 bases and J 0 bases, with 6 bases left between them. In DNA, the CDR3 is TGTGCCAGCAGTCGCACGAGCACAGATACGCAGTATTTT. Residues: CASSRTSTDTQYF.

The chain carries TRBV4-1 and TRBJ2-7, with 7 bases that match TRBD1. The germline gives CDR1 MGHRA, CDR2 YSYEKL. This CDR3 is built from 15 residues. V was clipped by 1 base and J by 0 bases; unmatched bases: 3. The CDR3, as DNA: TGCGCCAGCAGCCAAGTCGGGACAGACTCCTACGAGCAGTACTTC. Residues: CASSQVGTDSYEQYF.

The rearrangement uses TRBV6-1 and TRBJ1-4, with a weak D call TRBD1 (6 bases). CDR3 length: 15 residues. Trimming removed 5 bases from V and 3 bases from J, with 13 bases in between. Germline V gives CDR1 MNHNS, CDR2 SASEGT. The CDR3 region is CASSPTGLPNEKLFF. CDR3 in DNA: TGTGCCAGCAGTCCCACAGGGTTGCCTAATGAAAAACTGTTTTTT.

V and J are TRBV6-4 and TRBJ2-5, with 11 nucleotides matching TRBD1. The J call may be faulty, since TRBJ2-7 better matches the DNA end. CDR1 is MRHNA, CDR2 SNTAGT, per germline. This CDR3 has 13 residues. The CDR3 protein is CASSRDRGTEQYF. The CDR3 DNA reads as TGTGCCAGCAGCCGGGACAGGGGGACCGAGCAGTACTTC.

This clone was detected a few times. This chain connects TRBV9 to TRBJ1-1; D ambiguous. The germline gives CDR1 SGDLS, CDR2 YYNGEE. Trimming stripped 2 bases from V and 4 bases from J, with 15 bases between. The CDR3 consists of 15 residues. CDR3 region: CASSVEGSLGTEAFF. The CDR3 DNA reads TGTGCCAGCAGCGTTGAGGGCTCCCTGGGCACTGAAGCTTTCTTT. Drawing the rest from reference TRBV9 and TRBJ1-1, the complete variable domain is DSGVTQTPKHLITATGQRVTLRCSPRSGDLSVYWYQQSLDQGLQFLIQYYNGEERAKGNILERFSAQQFPDLHSELNLSSLELGDSALYFCASSVEGSLGTEAFFGQGTRLTVV.